This T cell receptor beta chain was observed in a study of T-cell memory formation after mild COVID-19. Looking at the study overall: The study found TCR clusters largely donor specific.

Remarks on this clonotype: Its antigen remains unknown.

Each CDR3 protein gets one entry after TCRdb re-called the 5' RACE reads with MiXCR. The sample lists around 470,000 distinct CDR3 sequences, roughly 20% occurring once. Study findings and constraints: Of the contracting clones, CD4+ ones lay mainly in CM and EM, and CD8+ ones in EMRA. Within pre-infection memory, some responding clones were found, suggesting cross-reactive memory joined. CD4+ bias marked clones expanding day 15 to 37, unlike balanced contracting clones.

CDR1 and CDR2 from the germline V gene are SGHRS and YFSETQ. Between the trimmed V and J ends, which lost 0 bases and 0 bases, there was a span of 17 bases. The CDR3 consists of 18 residues. The sequence was obtained from an adult woman who had mild COVID-19 (a few samples of this study predate the infection). Cell type and time point are not known. The sample comprised PBMCs or a T cell subset sorted from them (not recorded which). The chain combines TRBV5-1 with TRBJ2-3, with D tentatively TRBD2 (6 bases). CDR3 sequence reads: CASSLAVLDYSSTDTQYF. CDR3 in DNA: TGCGCCAGCAGCTTGGCAGTTCTGGACTATTCTAGCACAGATACGCAGTATTTT. Full variable domain (rest looked up from reference TRBV5-1 and TRBJ2-3): KAGVTQTPRYLIKTRGQQVTLSCSPISGHRSVSWYQQTPGQGLQFLFEYFSETQRNKGNFPGRFSGRQFSNSRSEMNVSTLELGDSALYLCASSLAVLDYSSTDTQYFGPGTRLTVL.